This TCR beta chain was documented in a study of human T cells and chemical hapten exposure. TCRdb re-called the RACE reads through MiXCR, storing one row per CDR3 protein. The table has 40,000 to 50,000 distinct CDR3 sequences, 4% seen once. The CDR3 extends over 13 amino acids. Germline CDR1 is SGHVS and CDR2 is FQNEAQ. Trimming took off 7 bases at V and 8 bases at J, with 15 bases between the two ends. Time point reported: patch test 1, 2 weeks after DPC sensitization. Indicated treatment: therapeutic diphenylcyclopropenone sensitization with weekly scalp DPC. Sequencing started from total RNA isolated from unfractionated whole blood.

The sequence was collected from a man in his fifties or sixties with alopecia areata. Some clones in this sample may be carry-over from other donors' samples. The rearrangement uses TRBV7-8 and TRBJ2-1, with unresolved D. The sequencing used whole blood, collected in connection with sensitization to the hapten diphenylcyclopropenone (DPC). The CDR3: CASTSSVFYEQFF. CDR3 bases: TGTGCCAGCACGTCTTCTGTTTTTTATGAGCAGTTCTTC.